The rows below give T cell receptor beta chains drawn from one sample of a study of shared clonotypes between healthy human individuals. The table came from immunoSEQ multiplex PCR; TCRdb's copy has only in-frame clones and leaves some out. This table has some 690,000 clones, roughly 91% appearing once. The material sequenced was memory CD8+ T cells from PBMCs. These receptors came from a young man in good health. Some clones in this sample may be carry-over from other donors' samples. Each CDR3 is given with its conserved first and last residue. A D gene is named only where the DNA matches it firmly. Expanded clones get a size class; other rows say once, few or many, or leave the size out.

v_gene	abundance	j_gene	d_gene	CDR3nt	CDR3aa
TRBV19	-	TRBJ1-2	-	TGTGCCAGTAGTCTCCAGCACCACTCCGTCTATGGCTACACCTTC	CASSLQHHSVYGYTF
TRBV27	once	TRBJ2-1	-	TGTGCCAGCAGTTTATCGGGGGTAAGAGGTGAGCAGTTCTTC	CASSLSGVRGEQFF
TRBV28	-	TRBJ2-5	-	TGTGCCAGCAGACCGGACTCTCAAGAGACCCAGTACTTC	CASRPDSQETQYF
TRBV6-6	once	TRBJ1-5	-	TGTGCCAGCAGTTACTCGAGGGGTAATCAGCCCCAGCATTTT	CASSYSRGNQPQHF
TRBV14	-	TRBJ2-7	TRBD2	TGTGCCAGCAGCCAAGATACCGCTAGCGGCCACTCCTACGAGCAGTACTTC	CASSQDTASGHSYEQYF
TRBV5-4	once	TRBJ2-3	-	TGTGCCAGCAGCTTGACGGGGCCCACAGATACGCAGTATTTT	CASSLTGPTDTQYF
TRBV27	-	TRBJ2-7	TRBD2	TGTGCCAGCAGTGGCACTAGCGGGCTCCCTTACGAGCAGTACTTC	CASSGTSGLPYEQYF
TRBV28	few	TRBJ1-5	-	TGTGCCAGCAGTTTGGGCCTGGGCTCGCCCCAGCATTTT	CASSLGLGSPQHF
TRBV6-1	-	TRBJ1-5	-	TGTGCCAGCAGCTATAATCAGCCCCAGCATTTT	CASSYNQPQHF
TRBV7-8	-	TRBJ2-5	-	TGTGCCAGCAGGGTGGGGCGGGCCCAAGAGACCCAGTACTTC	CASRVGRAQETQYF
TRBV6-5	-	TRBJ2-5	TRBD1	TGTGCCAGCAGGGGACAGGTGATCCAAGAGACCCAGTACTTC	CASRGQVIQETQYF
TRBV7-6	-	TRBJ2-3	-	TGTGCCAGCAGCTTAAAGGTCAGAGATACGCAGTATTTT	CASSLKVRDTQYF
TRBV7-9	-	TRBJ2-1	TRBD2	TGTGCCAGCAGCTGGGGACTAGCGGGAGGGCCTGGGGATGAGCAGTTCTTC	CASSWGLAGGPGDEQFF
TRBV7-3	-	TRBJ2-3	-	TGTGCCAGCAGCTTAGGTATATGGTACGTCACAGATACGCAGTATTTT	CASSLGIWYVTDTQYF
TRBV7-9	once	TRBJ2-3	-	TGTGCCAGCAGCTTTGATACGCAGTATTTT	CASSFDTQYF
TRBV9	-	TRBJ2-3	TRBD2	TGTGCCAGCAGCGTGACTAGCGGGAGGGCAATCGGAGCAGATACGCAGTATTTT	CASSVTSGRAIGADTQYF
TRBV4-3	-	TRBJ2-2	TRBD2	TGCGCCAGCAGCCAAGGAAGCGGGAGGATCACCGGGGAGCTGTTTTTT	CASSQGSGRITGELFF
TRBV27	once	TRBJ1-1	TRBD1	TGTGCCAGCACCCCGGGGCAGGGGGCGGGGAGCACTGAAGCTTTCTTT	CASTPGQGAGSTEAFF
TRBV10-3	-	TRBJ2-6	TRBD2	TGTGCCGGGGCGGCGGGAGGCGGGGCCAACGTCCTGACTTTC	CAGAAGGGANVLTF
TRBV2	-	TRBJ2-7	TRBD1	TGTGCCAGCAGCGACAGGGTTTCCCGCTACGAGCAGTACTTC	CASSDRVSRYEQYF